This T cell receptor (beta chain) was retrieved from a study of blood T cell repertoires in COVID-19. Study background: Nucleic acid was either cDNA or gDNA, and it came from T cells, B-cell-depleted T cells, or PBMCs.

V was trimmed by 1 base and J by 10 bases, leaving 16 bases between them. Germline lookup yields CDR1 MNHNS and CDR2 SASEGT. This CDR3 is built from 14 residues. Clones were read by immunoSEQ multiplex PCR, and TCRdb kept only the in-frame ones, dropping some. The sample has roughly 150,000 clones, approximately 83% seen once. V gene TRBV6-1 combines with J gene TRBJ1-2; weak D call: TRBD1 (5 bases). The TCR comes from a man between 70 and 80 years old who had been exposed to COVID-19. Sequenced sample: PBMCs or T cells enriched from blood (not recorded which). Written as DNA, the CDR3 is TGTGCCAGCAGTGAAGGGGGACTCCCGGTCTCCTACACCTTC. It codes for CASSEGGLPVSYTF.